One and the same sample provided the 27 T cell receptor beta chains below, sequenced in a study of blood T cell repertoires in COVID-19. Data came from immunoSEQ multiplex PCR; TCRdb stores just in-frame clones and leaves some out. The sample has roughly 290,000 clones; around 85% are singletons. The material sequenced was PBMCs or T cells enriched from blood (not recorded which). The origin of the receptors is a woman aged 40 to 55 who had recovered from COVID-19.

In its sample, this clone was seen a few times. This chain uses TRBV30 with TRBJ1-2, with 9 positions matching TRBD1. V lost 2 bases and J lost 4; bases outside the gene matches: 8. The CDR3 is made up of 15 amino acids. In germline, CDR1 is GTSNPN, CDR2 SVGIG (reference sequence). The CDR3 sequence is CAWSRKGQGGYGYTF. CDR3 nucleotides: TGTGCCTGGAGTCGAAAGGGACAGGGTGGCTATGGCTACACCTTC.

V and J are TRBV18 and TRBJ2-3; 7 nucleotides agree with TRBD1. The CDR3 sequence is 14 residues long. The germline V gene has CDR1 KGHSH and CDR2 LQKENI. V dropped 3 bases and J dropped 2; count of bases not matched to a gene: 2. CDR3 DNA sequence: TGTGCCAGCTCACCGGGGACAGCCACAGATACGCAGTATTTT. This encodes CASSPGTATDTQYF.

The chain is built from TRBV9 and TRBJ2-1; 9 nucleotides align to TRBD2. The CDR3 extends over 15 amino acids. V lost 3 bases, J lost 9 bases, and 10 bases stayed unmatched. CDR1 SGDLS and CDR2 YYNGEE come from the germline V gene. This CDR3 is CASSAGSVAGAEQFF. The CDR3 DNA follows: TGTGCCAGCAGCGCCGGGTCGGTAGCGGGAGCTGAGCAGTTCTTC.

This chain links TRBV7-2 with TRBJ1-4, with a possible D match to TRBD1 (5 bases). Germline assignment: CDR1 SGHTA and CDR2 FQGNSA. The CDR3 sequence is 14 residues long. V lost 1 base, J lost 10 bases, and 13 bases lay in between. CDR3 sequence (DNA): TGTGCCAGCAGCTTAGGCTCCAGGGAAGGAAAACTGTTTTTT. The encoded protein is CASSLGSREGKLFF.

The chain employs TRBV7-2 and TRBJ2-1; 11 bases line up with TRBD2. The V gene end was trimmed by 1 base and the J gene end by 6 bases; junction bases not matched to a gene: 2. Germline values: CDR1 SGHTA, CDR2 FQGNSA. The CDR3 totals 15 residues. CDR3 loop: CASSLVLAGGNEQFF. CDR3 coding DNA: TGTGCCAGCAGCTTAGTTCTAGCGGGGGGCAATGAGCAGTTCTTC.

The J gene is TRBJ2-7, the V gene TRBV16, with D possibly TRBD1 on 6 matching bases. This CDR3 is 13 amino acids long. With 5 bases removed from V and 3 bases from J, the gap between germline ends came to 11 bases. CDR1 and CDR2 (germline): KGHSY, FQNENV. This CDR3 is CASSGWTDYEQYF. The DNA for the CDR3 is TGTGCCAGCAGCGGATGGACAGACTACGAGCAGTACTTC.

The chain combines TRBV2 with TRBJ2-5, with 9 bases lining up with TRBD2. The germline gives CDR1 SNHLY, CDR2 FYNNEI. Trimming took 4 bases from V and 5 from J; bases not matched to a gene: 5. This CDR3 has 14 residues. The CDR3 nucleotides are TGTGCCAGCAGTGCAAGGCGGGAGGGGGAGACCCAGTACTTC. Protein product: CASSARREGETQYF.

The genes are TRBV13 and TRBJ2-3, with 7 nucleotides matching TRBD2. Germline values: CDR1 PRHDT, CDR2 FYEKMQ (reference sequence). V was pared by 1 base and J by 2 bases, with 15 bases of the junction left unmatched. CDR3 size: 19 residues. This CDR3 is CASSLARGIPGLSTDTQYF. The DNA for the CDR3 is TGTGCCAGCAGCTTAGCCCGCGGTATTCCGGGACTATCCACAGATACGCAGTATTTT.

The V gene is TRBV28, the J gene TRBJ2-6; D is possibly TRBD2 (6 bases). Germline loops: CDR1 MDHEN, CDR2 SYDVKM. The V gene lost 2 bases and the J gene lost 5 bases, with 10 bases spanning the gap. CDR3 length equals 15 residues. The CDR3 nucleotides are TGTGCCAGCAGTTTAGGGGGGTCGAGGGCCAACGTCCTGACTTTC. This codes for CASSLGGSRANVLTF.

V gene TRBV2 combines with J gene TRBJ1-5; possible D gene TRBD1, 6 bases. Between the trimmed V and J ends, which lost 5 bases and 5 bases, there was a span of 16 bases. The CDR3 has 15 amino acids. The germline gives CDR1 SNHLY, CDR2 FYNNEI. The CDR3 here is CASSTGGGLYQPQHF. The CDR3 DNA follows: TGTGCCAGCAGTACGGGGGGGGGCTTGTATCAGCCCCAGCATTTT.

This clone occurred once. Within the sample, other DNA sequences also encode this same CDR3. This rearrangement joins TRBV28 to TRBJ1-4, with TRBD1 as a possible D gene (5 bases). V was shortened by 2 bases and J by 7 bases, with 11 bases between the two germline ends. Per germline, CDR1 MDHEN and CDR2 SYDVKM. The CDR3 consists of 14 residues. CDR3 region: CASSLRGRGEKLFF. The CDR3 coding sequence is TGTGCCAGCAGTTTAAGGGGCCGTGGTGAAAAACTGTTTTTT.

CDR3 residues: CASSSGLAGRIWEQFF. The CDR3 coding sequence is TGCGCCAGCAGCTCTGGACTAGCGGGGAGGATTTGGGAGCAGTTCTTC. The chain carries TRBV5-1 and TRBJ2-1; 12 nucleotides agree with TRBD2. Germline V gene data show CDR1 as SGHRS and CDR2 as YFSETQ. CDR3 length: 16 amino acids. J lost 10 bases, V lost 3 bases, and 11 bases had no gene match.

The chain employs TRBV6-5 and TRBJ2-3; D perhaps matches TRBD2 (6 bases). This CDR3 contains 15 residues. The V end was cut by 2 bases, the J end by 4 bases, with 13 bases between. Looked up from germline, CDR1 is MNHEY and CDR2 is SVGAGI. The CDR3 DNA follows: TGTGCCAGCAGTTACAGTAGGAGGAGGGCAGATACGCAGTATTTT. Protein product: CASSYSRRRADTQYF.

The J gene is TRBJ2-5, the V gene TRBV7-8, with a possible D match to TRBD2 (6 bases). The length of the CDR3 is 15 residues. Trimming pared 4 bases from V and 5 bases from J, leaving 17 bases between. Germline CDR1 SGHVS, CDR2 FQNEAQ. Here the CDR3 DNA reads TGTGCCAGCAGCTCCCTCATGCGGGATCGTGAGACCCAGTACTTC. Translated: CASSSLMRDRETQYF.

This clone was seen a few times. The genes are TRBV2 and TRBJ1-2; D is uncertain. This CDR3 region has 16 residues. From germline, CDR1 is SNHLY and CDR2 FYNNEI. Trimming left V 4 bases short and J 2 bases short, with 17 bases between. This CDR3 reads CASSGPRYLSNYGYTF. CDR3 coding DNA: TGTGCCAGCAGTGGACCTAGATACCTGTCAAACTATGGCTACACCTTC.

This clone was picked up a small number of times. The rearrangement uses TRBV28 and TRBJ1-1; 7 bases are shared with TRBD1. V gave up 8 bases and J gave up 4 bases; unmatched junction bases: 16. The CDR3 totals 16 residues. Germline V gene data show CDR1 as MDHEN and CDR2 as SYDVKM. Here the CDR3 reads CASVRQGDGRGTEAFF. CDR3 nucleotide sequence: TGTGCCAGCGTAAGGCAGGGGGATGGTCGAGGCACTGAAGCTTTCTTT.

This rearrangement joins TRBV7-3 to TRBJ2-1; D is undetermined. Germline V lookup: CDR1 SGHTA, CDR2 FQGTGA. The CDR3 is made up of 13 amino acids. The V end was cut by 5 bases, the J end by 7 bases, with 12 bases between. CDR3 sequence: CASSAYQNNEQFF. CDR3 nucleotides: TGTGCCAGCAGCGCTTACCAGAATAATGAGCAGTTCTTC.

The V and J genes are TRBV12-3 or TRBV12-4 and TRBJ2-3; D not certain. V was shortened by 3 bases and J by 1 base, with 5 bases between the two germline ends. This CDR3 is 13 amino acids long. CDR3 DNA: TGTGCCAGCAGTTTGTCGGGCACAGATACGCAGTATTTT. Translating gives CASSLSGTDTQYF.

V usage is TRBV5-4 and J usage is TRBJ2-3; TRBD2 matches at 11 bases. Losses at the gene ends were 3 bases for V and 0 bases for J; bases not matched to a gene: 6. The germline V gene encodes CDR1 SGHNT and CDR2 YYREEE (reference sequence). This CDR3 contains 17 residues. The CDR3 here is CASSSGTSGSSTDTQYF. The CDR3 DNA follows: TGTGCCAGCAGCTCAGGGACTAGCGGTTCTAGCACAGATACGCAGTATTTT.

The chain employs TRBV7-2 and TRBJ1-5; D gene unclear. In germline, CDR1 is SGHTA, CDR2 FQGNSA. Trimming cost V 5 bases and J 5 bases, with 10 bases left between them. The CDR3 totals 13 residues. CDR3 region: CASSPSRDQPQHF. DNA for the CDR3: TGTGCCAGCAGCCCCTCACGGGATCAGCCCCAGCATTTT.

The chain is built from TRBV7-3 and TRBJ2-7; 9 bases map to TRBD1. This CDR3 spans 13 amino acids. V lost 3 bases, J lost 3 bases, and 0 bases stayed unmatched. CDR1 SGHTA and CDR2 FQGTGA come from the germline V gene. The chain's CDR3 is CASSLTGGYEQYF. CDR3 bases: TGTGCCAGCAGCTTGACAGGGGGCTACGAGCAGTACTTC.

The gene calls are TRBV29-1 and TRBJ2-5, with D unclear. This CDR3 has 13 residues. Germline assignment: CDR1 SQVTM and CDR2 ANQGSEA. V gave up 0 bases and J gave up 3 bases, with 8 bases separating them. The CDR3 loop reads CSVEDARKETQYF. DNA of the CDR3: TGCAGCGTTGAAGATGCCAGAAAAGAGACCCAGTACTTC.

The CDR3 coding sequence is TGTGCCAGCAGTCTTCCGGGGGGATCTGGAAACACCATATATTTT. It yields the protein CASSLPGGSGNTIYF. This rearrangement joins TRBV28 to TRBJ1-3, with a weak D call TRBD1 (5 bases). This CDR3 is 15 amino acids long. CDR1 and CDR2 (germline): MDHEN, SYDVKM. The germline V and J ends were trimmed by 5 bases and 1 base, with 12 bases remaining between them. The full variable domain, with the rest looked up from reference TRBV28 and TRBJ1-3, is DVKVTQSSRYLVKRTGEKVFLECVQDMDHENMFWYRQDPGLGLRLIYFSYDVKMKEKGDIPEGYSVSREKKERFSLILESASTNQTSMYLCASSLPGGSGNTIYFGEGSWLTVV.

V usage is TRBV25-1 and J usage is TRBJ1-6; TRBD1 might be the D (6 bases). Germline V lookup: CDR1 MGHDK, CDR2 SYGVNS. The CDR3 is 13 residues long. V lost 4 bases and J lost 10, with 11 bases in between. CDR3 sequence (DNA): TGTGCCAGCAGTGGGGGGCGAGGCTCACCCCTCCACTTT. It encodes CASSGGRGSPLHF.

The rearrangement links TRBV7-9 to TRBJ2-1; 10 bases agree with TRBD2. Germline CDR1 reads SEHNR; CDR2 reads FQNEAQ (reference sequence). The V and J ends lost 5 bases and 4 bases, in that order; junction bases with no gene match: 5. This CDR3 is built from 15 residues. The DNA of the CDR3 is TGTGCCAGCAGCAAAGCGGGAGGGGCGTACAATGAGCAGTTCTTC. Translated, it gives CASSKAGGAYNEQFF.

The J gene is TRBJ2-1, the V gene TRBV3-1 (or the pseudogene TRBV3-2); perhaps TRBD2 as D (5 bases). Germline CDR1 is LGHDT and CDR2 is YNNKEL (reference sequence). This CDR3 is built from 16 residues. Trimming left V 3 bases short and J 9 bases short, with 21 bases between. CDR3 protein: CASSQAATGSFREQFF. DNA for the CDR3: TGTGCCAGCAGCCAGGCGGCGACTGGGAGCTTCCGTGAGCAGTTCTTC.

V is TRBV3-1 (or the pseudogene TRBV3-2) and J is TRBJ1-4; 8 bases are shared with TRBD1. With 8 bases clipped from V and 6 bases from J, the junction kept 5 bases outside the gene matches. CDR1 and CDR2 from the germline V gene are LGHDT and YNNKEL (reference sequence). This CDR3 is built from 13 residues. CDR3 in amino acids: CASRQGIYEKLFF. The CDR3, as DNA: TGTGCCAGCCGACAGGGGATTTATGAAAAACTGTTTTTT.